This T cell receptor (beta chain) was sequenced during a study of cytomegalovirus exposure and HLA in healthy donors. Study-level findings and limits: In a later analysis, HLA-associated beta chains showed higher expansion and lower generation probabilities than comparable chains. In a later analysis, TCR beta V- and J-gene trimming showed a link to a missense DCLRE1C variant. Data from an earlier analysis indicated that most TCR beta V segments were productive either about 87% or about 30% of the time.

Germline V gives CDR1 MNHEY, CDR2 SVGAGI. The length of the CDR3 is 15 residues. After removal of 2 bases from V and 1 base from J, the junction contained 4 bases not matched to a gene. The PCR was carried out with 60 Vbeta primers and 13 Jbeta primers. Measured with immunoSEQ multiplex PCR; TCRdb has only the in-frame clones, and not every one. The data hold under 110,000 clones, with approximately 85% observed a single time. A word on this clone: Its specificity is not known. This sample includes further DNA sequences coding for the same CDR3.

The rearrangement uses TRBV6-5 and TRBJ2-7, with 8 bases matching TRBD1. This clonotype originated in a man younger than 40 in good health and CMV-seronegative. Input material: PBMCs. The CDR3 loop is CASSYAGTGSYEQYF. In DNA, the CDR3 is TGTGCCAGCAGTTACGCGGGGACAGGTTCCTACGAGCAGTACTTC.